These T cell receptor beta chains were read from a single sample in a study of CD8 T cells in Susac syndrome. MiXCR was run by TCRdb on the immunoSEQ multiplex PCR reads, yielding one entry per CDR3 protein. The table shows around 150,000 distinct CDR3 sequences, with approximately 96% occurring only once. Sequences were obtained from CD4+ T cells from PBMCs. The origin of the receptors is a human donor in good health. The CDR3 runs from the conserved cysteine through the conserved F or W. D genes are given only for firm matches. Where a row states a size, it is once, few, many or the class of an expanded clone; other rows omit it.

NA	NA	TRBV5-1	TRBJ1-1	TGCGCCAGCAGCTTGGCCGTTGGGGACACTGAAGCTTTCTTT	CASSLAVGDTEAFF
NA	NA	TRBV9	TRBJ2-1	TGTGCCAGCAGCACCACGGGGTCCGGGGGCCATGAGCAGTTCTTC	CASSTTGSGGHEQFF
NA	once	TRBV2	TRBJ2-5	TGTGCCAGCAGGGCCGGGACCCCCGGAGTGGAGACCCAGTACTTC	CASRAGTPGVETQYF
TRBD1	once	TRBV29-1	TRBJ1-3	TGCAGCGTTCGGGACAGGGGAGGAAACACCATATATTTT	CSVRDRGGNTIYF
NA	NA	TRBV5-1	TRBJ1-1	TGCGCCAGCAGCGTGGACTGGGACACTGAAGCTTTCTTT	CASSVDWDTEAFF
TRBD2	NA	TRBV20-1	TRBJ2-1	TGCAGTGCTAGGAAAGCGGGAGCCCCCTACAATGAGCAGTTCTTC	CSARKAGAPYNEQFF
TRBD1	NA	TRBV2	TRBJ1-6	TGTGCCAGCAGTCTTACTCCTCCGGGACAGGATAATTCACCCCTCCACTTT	CASSLTPPGQDNSPLHF
TRBD2	NA	TRBV20-1	TRBJ2-7	TGCAGTGCTGGAGACCCCGGGGGGAACGAGCAGTACTTC	CSAGDPGGNEQYF
NA	few	TRBV9	TRBJ1-6	TGTGCCAGCAGTCTTGGGTCCTATAATTCACCCCTCCACTTT	CASSLGSYNSPLHF
NA	few	TRBV12-3/TRBV12-4	TRBJ1-2	TGTGCCAGCAGTTTGGGGCGTAGCTATGGCTACACCTTC	CASSLGRSYGYTF
TRBD2	NA	TRBV5-6	TRBJ2-3	TGTGCCAGCAGCTTCGGACTAGCGGGGGGGCCAGATACGCAGTATTTT	CASSFGLAGGPDTQYF
TRBD1	NA	TRBV28	TRBJ2-1	TGTGCCAGCAGTCCCAACCCAGGGACAGGGGGCATGGATGAGCAGTTCTTC	CASSPNPGTGGMDEQFF
NA	NA	TRBV30	TRBJ1-2	TGTGCCTGGAGTGTACGGGCCCCGGGGGATGGCTACACCTTC	CAWSVRAPGDGYTF
NA	NA	TRBV14	TRBJ1-2	TGTGCCAGCAGCCATGAACAAGCTAACTATGGCTACACCTTC	CASSHEQANYGYTF